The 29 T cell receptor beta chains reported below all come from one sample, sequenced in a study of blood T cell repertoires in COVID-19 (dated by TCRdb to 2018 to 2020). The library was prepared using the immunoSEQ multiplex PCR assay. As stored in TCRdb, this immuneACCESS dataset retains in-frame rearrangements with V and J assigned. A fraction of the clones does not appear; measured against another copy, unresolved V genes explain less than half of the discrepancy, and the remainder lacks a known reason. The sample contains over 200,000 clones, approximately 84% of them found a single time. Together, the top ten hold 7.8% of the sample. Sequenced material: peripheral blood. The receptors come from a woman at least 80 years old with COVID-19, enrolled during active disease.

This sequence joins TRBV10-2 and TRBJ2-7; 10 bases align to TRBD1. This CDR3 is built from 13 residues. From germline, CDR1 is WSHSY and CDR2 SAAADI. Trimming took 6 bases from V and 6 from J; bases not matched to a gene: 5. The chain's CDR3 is CASRTGGGIEQYF. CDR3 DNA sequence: TGCGCCAGCAGGACAGGGGGCGGGATCGAGCAGTACTTC.

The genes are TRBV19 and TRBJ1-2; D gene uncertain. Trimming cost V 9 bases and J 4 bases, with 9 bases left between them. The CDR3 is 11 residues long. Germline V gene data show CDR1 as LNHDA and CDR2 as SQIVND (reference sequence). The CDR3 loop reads CASVDSYGYTF. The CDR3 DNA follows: TGTGCCAGCGTAGACTCCTATGGCTACACCTTC.

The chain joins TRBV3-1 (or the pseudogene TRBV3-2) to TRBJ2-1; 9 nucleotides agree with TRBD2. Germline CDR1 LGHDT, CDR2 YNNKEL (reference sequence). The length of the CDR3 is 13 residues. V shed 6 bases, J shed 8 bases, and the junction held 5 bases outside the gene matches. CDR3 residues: CASRLSGRDEQFF. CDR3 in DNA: TGTGCCAGCAGACTTAGCGGGAGAGATGAGCAGTTCTTC.

DNA for the CDR3: TGCGCCAGTCACAGGGCTAGCACAGATACGCAGTATTTT. Its protein product is CASHRASTDTQYF. This sequence joins TRBV5-1 and TRBJ2-3; possibly TRBD1 for D (6 bases). V lost 8 bases, J lost 0 bases, and 10 bases lay in between. The V gene's germline CDR1 is SGHRS and CDR2 YFSETQ. CDR3 length equals 13 residues.

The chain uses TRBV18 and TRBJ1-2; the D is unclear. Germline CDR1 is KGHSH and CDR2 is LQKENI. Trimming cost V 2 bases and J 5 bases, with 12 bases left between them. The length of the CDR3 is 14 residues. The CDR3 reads CASSPAGGNYGYTF. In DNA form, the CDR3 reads TGTGCCAGCTCACCAGCCGGAGGGAATTATGGCTACACCTTC.

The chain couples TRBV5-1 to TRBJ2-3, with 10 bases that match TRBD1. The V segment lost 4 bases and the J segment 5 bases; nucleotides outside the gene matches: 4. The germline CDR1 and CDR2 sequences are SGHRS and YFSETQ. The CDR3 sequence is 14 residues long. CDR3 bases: TGCGCCAGCAGCGGGGACAGGGGTGAAGATACGCAGTATTTT. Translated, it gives CASSGDRGEDTQYF.

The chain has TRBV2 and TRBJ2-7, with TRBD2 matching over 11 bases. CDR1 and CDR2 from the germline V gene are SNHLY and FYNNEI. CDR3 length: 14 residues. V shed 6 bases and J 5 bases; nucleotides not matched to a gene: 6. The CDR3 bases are TGTGCCAGCAGCCCGACTAGCGGGGAAGACGAGCAGTACTTC. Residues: CASSPTSGEDEQYF.

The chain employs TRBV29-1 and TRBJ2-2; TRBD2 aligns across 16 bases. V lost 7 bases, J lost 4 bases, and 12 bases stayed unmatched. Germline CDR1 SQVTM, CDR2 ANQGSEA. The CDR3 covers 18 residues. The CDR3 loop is CSAKPGTSGRGLTGELFF. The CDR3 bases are TGCAGCGCCAAACCCGGGACTAGCGGGAGGGGGCTCACCGGGGAGCTGTTTTTT.

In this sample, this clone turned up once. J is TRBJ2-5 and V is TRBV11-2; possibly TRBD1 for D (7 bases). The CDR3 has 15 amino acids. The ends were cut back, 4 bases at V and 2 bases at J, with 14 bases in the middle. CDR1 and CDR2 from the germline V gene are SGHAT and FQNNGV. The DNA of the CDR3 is TGTGCCAGCAGCTCGGCGGGACAGAGACAAGAGACCCAGTACTTC. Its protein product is CASSSAGQRQETQYF.

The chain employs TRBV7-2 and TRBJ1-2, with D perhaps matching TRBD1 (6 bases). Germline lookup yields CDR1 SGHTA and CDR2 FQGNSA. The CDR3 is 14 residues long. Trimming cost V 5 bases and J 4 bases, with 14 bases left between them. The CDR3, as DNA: TGTGCCAGCAGCCCCCATGCAGGGGCCTATGGCTACACCTTC. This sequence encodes CASSPHAGAYGYTF.

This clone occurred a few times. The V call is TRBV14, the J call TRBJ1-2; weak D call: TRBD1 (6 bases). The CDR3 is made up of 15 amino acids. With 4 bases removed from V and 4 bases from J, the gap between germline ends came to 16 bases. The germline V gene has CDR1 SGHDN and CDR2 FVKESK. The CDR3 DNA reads TGTGCCAGCAGCCGAAGGGACACCACCCTCTATGGCTACACCTTC. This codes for CASSRRDTTLYGYTF.

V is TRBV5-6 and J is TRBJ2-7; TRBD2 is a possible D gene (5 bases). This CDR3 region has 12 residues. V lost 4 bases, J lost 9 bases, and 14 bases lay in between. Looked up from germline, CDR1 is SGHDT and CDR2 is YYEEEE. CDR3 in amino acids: CASSTRPGGQYF. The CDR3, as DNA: TGTGCCAGCAGCACCCGCCCCGGAGGGCAGTACTTC.

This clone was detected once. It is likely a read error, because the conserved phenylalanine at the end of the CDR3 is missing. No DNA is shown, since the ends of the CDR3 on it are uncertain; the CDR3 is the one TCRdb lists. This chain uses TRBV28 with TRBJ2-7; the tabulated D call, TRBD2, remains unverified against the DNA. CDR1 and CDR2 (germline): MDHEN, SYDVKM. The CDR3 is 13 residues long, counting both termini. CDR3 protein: CASSLLAGSVNIA.

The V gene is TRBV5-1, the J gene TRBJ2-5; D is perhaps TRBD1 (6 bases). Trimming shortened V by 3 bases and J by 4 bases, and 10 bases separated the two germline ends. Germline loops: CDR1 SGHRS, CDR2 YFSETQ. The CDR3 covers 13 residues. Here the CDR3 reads CASSSGDGETQYF. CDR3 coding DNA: TGCGCCAGCAGCTCAGGGGACGGAGAGACCCAGTACTTC.

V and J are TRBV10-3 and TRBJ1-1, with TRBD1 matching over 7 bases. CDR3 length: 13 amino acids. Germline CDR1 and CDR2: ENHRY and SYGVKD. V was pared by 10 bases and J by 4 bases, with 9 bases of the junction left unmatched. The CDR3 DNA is TGTGCCACCCGAGGACAGGAAGGCACTGAAGCTTTCTTT. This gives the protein CATRGQEGTEAFF.

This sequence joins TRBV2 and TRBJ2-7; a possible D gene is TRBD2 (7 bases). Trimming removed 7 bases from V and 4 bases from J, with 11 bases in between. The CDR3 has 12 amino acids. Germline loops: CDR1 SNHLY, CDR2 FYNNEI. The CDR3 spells CASMRGGYEQYF. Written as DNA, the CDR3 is TGTGCCAGCATGAGGGGGGGGTACGAGCAGTACTTC.

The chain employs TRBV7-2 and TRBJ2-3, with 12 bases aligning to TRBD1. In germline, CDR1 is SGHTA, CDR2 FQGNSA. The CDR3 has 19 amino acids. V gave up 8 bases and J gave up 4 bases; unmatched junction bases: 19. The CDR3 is CASRSKGAGDRGPPDTQYF. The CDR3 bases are TGTGCCAGCCGCTCCAAGGGGGCAGGGGACAGGGGGCCCCCAGATACGCAGTATTTT.

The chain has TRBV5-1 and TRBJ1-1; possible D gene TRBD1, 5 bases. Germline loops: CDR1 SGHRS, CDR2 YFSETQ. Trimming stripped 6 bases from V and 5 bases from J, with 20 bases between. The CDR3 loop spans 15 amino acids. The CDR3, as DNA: TGCGCCAGCACCCCGTTGCCGACAGTTCGAACTGAAGCTTTCTTT. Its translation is CASTPLPTVRTEAFF.

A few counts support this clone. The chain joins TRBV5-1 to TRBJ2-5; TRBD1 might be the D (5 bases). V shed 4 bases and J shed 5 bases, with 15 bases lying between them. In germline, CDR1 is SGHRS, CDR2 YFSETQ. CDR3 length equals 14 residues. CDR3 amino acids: CASSLGAVAETQYF. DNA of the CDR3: TGCGCCAGCAGCCTAGGGGCCGTGGCGGAGACCCAGTACTTC.

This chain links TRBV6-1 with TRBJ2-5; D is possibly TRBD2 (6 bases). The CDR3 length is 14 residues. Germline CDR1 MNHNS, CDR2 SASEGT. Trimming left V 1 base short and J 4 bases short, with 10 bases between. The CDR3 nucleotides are TGTGCCAGCAGTGAAGGAGCGGGCGTAGAGACCCAGTACTTC. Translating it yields CASSEGAGVETQYF.

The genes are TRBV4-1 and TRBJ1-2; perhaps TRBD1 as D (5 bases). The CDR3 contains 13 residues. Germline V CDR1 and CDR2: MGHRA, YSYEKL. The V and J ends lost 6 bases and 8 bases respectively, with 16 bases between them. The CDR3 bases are TGCGCCAGCAGGGCCCCCCAGGGCTACGGCTACACCTTC. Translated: CASRAPQGYGYTF.

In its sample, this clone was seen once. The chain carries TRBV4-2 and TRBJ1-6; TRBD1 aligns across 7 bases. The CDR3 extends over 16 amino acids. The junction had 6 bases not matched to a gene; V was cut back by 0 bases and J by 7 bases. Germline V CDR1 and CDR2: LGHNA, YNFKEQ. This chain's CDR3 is CASSQDHGTVNSPLHF. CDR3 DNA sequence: TGTGCCAGCAGCCAAGATCACGGGACAGTCAATTCACCCCTCCACTTT.

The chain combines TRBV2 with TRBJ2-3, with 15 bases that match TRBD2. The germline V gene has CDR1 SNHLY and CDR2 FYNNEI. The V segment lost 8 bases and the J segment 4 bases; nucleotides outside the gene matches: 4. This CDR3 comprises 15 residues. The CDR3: CASGGTSGRSDTQYF. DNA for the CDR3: TGTGCCAGCGGTGGGACTAGCGGGAGGTCAGATACGCAGTATTTT.

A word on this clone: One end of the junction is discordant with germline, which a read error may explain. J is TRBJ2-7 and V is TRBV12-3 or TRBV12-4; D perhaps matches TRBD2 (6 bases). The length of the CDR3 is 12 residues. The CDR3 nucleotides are TGTGCCACCAGTGGGGGGTTGTACGAGCAGTACTTC. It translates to CATSGGLYEQYF.

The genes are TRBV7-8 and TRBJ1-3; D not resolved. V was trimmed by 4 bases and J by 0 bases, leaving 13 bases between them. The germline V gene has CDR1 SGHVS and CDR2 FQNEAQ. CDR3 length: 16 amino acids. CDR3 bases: TGTGCCAGCAGCTCCCGACTCACTAGCTCTGGAAACACCATATATTTT. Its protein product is CASSSRLTSSGNTIYF.

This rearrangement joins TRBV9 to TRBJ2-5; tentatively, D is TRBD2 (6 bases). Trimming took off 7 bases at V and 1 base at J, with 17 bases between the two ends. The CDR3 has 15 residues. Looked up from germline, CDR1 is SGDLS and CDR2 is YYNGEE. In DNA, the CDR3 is TGTGCCAGCGGGCAATGGGGCGGGGCCCAAGAGACCCAGTACTTC. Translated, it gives CASGQWGGAQETQYF.

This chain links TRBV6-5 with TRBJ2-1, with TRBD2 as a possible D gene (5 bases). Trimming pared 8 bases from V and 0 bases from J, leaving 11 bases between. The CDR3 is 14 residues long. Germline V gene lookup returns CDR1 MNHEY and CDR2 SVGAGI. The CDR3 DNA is TGTGCCAGCCTGGTGGGGAGCTCCTACAATGAGCAGTTCTTC. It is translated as CASLVGSSYNEQFF.

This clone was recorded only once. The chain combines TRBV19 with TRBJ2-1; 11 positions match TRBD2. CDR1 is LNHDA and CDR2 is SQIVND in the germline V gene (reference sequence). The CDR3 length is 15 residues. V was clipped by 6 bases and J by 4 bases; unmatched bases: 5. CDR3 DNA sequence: TGTGCCAGTAGGTCCCTAGCGGGGGGATACAATGAGCAGTTCTTC. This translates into CASRSLAGGYNEQFF.

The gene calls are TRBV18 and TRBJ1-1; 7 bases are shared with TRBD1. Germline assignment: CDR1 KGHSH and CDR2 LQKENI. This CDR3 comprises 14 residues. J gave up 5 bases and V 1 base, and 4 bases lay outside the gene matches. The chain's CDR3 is CASSPQGAWTEAFF. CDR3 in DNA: TGTGCCAGCTCACCACAGGGGGCATGGACTGAAGCTTTCTTT.